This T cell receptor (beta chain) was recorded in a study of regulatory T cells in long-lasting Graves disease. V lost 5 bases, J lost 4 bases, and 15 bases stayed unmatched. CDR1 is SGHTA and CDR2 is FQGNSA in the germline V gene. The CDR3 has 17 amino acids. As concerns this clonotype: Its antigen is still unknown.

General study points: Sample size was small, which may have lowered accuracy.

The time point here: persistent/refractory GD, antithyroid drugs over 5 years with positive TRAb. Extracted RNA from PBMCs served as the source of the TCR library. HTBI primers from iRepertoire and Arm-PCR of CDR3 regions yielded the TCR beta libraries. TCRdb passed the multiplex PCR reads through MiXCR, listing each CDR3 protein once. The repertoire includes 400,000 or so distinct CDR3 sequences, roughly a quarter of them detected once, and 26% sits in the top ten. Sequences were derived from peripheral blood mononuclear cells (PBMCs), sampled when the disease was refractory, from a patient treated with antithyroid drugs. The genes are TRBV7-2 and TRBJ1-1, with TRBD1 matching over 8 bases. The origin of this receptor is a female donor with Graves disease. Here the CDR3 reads CASSQGAKIGAGTEAFF. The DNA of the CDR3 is TGTGCCAGCAGCCAGGGGGCGAAAATCGGCGCGGGCACTGAAGCTTTCTTT.